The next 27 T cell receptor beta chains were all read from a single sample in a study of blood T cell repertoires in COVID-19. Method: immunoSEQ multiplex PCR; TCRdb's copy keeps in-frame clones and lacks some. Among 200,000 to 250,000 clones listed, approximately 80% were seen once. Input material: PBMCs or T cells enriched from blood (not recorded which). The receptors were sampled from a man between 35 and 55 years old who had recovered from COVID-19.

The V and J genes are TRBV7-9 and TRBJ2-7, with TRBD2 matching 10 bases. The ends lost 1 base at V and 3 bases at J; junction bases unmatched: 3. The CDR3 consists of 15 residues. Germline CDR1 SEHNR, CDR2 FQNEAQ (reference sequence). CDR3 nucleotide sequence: TGTGCCAGCAGCTTAGTACTAGCGGGAAGCTACGAGCAGTACTTC. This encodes CASSLVLAGSYEQYF.

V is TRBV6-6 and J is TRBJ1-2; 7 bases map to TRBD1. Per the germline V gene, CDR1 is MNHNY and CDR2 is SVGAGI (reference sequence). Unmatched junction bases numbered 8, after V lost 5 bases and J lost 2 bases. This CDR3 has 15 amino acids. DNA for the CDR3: TGTGCCAGCAGTGACGAACAGGGGCGCAACTATGGCTACACCTTC. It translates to CASSDEQGRNYGYTF.

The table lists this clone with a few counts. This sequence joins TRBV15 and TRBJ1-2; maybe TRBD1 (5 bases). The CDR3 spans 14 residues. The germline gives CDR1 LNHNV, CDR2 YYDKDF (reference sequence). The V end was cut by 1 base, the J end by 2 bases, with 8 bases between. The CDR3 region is CATSRGKGNYGYTF. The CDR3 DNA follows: TGTGCCACCAGCAGAGGGAAGGGGAACTATGGCTACACCTTC.

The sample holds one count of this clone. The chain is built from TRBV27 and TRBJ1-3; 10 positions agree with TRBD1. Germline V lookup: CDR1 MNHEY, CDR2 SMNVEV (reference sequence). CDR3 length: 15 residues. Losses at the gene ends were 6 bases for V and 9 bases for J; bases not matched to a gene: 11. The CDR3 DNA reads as TGTGCCAGCAGCCTATACCGGGACAGGGGTGGCACCATATATTTT. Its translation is CASSLYRDRGGTIYF.

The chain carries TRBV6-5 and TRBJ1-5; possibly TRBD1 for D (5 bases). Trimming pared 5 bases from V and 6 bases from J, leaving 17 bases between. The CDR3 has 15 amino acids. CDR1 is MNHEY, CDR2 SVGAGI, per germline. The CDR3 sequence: CASSPTSSGGQPQHF. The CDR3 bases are TGTGCCAGCAGTCCAACGTCAAGCGGGGGTCAGCCCCAGCATTTT.

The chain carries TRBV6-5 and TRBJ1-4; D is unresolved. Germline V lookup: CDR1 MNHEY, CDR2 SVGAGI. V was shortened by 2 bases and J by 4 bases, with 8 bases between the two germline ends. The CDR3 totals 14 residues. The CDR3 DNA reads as TGTGCCAGCAGTTACAGAGGAAGTAATGAAAAACTGTTTTTT. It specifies CASSYRGSNEKLFF.

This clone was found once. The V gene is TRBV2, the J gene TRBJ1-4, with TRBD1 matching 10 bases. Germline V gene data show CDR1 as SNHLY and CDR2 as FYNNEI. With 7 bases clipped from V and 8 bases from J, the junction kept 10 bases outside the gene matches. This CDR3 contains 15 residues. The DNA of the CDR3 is TGTGCCAGCACCGCACGGGACAGGGGAGAAGAAAAACTGTTTTTT. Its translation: CASTARDRGEEKLFF.

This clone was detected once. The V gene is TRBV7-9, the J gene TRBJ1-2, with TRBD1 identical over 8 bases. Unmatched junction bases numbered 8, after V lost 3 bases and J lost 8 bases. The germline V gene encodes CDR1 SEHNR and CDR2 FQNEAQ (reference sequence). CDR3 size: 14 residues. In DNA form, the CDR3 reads TGTGCCAGCAGCTTCAATGACAGGGGAAGGGGCTACACCTTC. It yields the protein CASSFNDRGRGYTF.

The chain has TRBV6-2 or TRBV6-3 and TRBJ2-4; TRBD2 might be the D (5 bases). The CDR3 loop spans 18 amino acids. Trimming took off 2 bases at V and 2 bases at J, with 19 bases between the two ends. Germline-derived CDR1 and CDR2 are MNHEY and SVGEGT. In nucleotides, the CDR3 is TGTGCCAGCAGTTACAATGGGATCGGGGATGGGTCCAAAAACATTCAGTACTTC. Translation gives CASSYNGIGDGSKNIQYF.

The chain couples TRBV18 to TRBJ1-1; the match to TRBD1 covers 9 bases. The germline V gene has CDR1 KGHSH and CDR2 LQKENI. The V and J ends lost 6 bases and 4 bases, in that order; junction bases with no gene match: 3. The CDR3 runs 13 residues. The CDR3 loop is CASSLTGGTEAFF. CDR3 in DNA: TGTGCCAGCTCGCTGACAGGGGGCACTGAAGCTTTCTTT.

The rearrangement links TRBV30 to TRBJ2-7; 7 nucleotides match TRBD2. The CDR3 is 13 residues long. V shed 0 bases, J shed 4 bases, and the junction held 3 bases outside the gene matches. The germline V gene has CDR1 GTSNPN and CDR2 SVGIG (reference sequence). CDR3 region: CAWSVALAYEQYF. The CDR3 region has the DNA TGTGCCTGGAGTGTTGCACTAGCGTACGAGCAGTACTTC.

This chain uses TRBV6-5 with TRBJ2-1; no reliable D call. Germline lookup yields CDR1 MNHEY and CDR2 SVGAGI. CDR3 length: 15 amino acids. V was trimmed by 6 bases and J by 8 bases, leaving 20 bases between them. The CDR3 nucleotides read TGTGCCAGCAGCCCGGGTGGAGCAGTGCGCGATGAGCAGTTCTTC. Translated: CASSPGGAVRDEQFF.

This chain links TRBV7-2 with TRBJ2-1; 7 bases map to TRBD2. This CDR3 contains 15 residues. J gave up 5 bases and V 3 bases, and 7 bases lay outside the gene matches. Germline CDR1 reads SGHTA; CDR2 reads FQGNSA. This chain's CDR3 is CASSLVAGFNNEQFF. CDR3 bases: TGTGCCAGCAGCTTGGTAGCGGGCTTTAACAATGAGCAGTTCTTC.

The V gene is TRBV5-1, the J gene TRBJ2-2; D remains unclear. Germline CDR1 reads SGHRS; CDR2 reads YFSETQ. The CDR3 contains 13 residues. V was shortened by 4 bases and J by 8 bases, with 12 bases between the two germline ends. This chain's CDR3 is CASSVPVVGELFF. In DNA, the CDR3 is TGCGCCAGCAGCGTCCCGGTTGTGGGGGAGCTGTTTTTT.

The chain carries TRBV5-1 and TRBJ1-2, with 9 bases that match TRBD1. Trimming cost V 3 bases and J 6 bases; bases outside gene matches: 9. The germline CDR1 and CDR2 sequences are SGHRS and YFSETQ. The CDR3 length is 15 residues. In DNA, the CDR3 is TGCGCCAGCAGCTCAGGACAGGGGAATCCTAATGGCTACACCTTC. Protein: CASSSGQGNPNGYTF.

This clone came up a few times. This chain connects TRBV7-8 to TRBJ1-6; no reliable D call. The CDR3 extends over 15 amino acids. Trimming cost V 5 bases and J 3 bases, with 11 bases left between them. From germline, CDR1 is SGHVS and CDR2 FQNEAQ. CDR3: CASSPGSLYNSPLHF. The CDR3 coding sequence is TGTGCCAGCAGCCCGGGGTCCCTCTATAATTCACCCCTCCACTTT.

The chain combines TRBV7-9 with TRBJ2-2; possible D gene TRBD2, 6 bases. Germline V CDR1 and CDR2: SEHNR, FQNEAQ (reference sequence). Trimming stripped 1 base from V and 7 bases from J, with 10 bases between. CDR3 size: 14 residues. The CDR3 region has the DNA TGTGCCAGCAGCTTAGTGGAGGGGTTCGGGGAGCTGTTTTTT. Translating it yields CASSLVEGFGELFF.

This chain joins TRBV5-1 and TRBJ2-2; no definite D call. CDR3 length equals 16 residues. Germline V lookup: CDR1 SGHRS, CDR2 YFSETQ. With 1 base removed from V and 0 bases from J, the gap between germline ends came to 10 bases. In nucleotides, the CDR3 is TGCGCCAGCAGCTTGCGTAGTACTCCGAACACCGGGGAGCTGTTTTTT. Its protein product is CASSLRSTPNTGELFF.

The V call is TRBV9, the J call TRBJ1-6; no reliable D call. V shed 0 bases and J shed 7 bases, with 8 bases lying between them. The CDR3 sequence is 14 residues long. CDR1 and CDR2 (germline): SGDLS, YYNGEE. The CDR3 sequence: CASSVGESNSPLHF. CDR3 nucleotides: TGTGCCAGCAGCGTAGGAGAATCAAATTCACCCCTCCACTTT.

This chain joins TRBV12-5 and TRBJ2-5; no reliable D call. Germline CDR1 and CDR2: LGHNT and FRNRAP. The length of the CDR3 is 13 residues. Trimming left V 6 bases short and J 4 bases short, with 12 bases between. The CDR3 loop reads CASGITPGETQYF. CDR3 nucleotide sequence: TGTGCTAGTGGCATTACCCCGGGAGAGACCCAGTACTTC.

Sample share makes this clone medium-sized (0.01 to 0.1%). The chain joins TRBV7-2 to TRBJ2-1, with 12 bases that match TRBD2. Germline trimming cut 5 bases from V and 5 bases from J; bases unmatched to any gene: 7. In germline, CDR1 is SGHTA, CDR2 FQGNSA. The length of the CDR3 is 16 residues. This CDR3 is CASSPPGLAGHNEQFF. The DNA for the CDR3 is TGTGCCAGCAGCCCTCCCGGACTAGCGGGGCACAATGAGCAGTTCTTC.

The CDR3 protein is CASSIGQNTNTEAFF. CDR3 DNA sequence: TGTGCCAGTAGTATTGGGCAGAATACTAACACTGAAGCTTTCTTT. The chain is built from TRBV19 and TRBJ1-1, with D uncertain. The CDR3 has 15 residues. Germline CDR1 is LNHDA and CDR2 is SQIVND (reference sequence). The germline V and J ends were trimmed by 3 bases and 2 bases, with 13 bases remaining between them.

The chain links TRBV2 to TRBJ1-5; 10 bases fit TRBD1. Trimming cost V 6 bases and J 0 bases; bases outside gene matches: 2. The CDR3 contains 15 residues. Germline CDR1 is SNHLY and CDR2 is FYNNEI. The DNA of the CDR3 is TGTGCCAGCAGAGACAGGGGGCATAGCAATCAGCCCCAGCATTTT. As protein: CASRDRGHSNQPQHF. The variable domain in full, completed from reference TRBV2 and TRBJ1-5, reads EPEVTQTPSHQVTQMGQEVILRCVPISNHLYFYWYRQILGQKVEFLVSFYNNEISEKSEIFDDQFSVERPDGSNFTLKIRSTKLEDSAMYFCASRDRGHSNQPQHFGDGTRLSIL.

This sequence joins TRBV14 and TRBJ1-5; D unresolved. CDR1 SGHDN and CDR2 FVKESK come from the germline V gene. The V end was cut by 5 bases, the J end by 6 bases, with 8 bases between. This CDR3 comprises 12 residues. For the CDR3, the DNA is TGTGCCAGCAGCTCCGGTAGTCAGCCCCAGCATTTT. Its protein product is CASSSGSQPQHF.

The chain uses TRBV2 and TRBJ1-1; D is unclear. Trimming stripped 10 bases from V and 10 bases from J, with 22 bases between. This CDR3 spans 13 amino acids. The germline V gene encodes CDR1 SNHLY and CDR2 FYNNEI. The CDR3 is CATQAETGGVAFF. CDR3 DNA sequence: TGTGCCACCCAGGCCGAAACCGGAGGCGTAGCTTTCTTT.

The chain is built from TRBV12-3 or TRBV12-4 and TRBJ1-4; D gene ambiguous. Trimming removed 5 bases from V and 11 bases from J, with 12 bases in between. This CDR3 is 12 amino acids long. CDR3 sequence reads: CASSQGTGKLFF. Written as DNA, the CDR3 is TGTGCCAGCAGTCAAGGTACGGGGAAACTGTTTTTT.

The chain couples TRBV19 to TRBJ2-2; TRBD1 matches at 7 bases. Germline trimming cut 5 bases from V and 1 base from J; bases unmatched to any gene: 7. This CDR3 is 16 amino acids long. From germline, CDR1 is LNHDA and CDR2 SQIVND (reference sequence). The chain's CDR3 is CASSFTGTVNTGELFF. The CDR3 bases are TGTGCCAGTAGTTTCACCGGGACAGTGAACACCGGGGAGCTGTTTTTT.